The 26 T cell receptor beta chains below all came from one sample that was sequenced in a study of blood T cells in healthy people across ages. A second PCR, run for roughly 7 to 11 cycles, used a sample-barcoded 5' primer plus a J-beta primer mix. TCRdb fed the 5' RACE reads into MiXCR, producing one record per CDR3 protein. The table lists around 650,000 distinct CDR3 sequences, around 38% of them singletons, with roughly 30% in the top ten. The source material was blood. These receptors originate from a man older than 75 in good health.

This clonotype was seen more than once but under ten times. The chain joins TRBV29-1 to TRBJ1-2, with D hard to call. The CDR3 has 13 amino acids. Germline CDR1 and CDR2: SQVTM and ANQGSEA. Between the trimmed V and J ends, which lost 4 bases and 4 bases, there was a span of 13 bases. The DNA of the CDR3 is TGCAGCGTTGGGCCTCAACGGGCCTATGGCTACACCTTC. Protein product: CSVGPQRAYGYTF.

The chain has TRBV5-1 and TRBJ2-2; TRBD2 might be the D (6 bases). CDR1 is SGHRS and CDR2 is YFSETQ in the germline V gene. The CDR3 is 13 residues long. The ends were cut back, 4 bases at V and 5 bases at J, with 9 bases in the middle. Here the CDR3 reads CASSPEGTGELFF. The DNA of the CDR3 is TGCGCCAGCAGCCCGGAGGGGACCGGGGAGCTGTTTTTT. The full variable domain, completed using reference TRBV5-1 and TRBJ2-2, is KAGVTQTPRYLIKTRGQQVTLSCSPISGHRSVSWYQQTPGQGLQFLFEYFSETQRNKGNFPGRFSGRQFSNSRSEMNVSTLELGDSALYLCASSPEGTGELFFGEGSRLTVL.

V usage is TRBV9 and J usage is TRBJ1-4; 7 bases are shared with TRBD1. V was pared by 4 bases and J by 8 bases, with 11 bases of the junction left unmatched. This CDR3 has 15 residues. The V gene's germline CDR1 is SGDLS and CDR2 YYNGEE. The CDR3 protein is CASSSGTVPWEKLFF. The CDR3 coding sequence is TGTGCCAGCAGCAGTGGGACAGTCCCATGGGAAAAACTGTTTTTT.

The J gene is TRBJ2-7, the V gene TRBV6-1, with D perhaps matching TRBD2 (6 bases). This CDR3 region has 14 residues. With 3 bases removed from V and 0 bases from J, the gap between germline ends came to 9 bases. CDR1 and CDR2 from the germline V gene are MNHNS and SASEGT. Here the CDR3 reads CASSDYGSSYEQYF. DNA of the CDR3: TGTGCCAGCAGTGACTACGGGAGCTCCTACGAGCAGTACTTC.

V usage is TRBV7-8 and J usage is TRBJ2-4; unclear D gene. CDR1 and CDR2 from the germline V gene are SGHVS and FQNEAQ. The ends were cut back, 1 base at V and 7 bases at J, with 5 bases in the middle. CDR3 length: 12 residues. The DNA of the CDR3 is TGTGCCAGCAGCTTAGTAGCCAACATTCAGTACTTC. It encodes CASSLVANIQYF.

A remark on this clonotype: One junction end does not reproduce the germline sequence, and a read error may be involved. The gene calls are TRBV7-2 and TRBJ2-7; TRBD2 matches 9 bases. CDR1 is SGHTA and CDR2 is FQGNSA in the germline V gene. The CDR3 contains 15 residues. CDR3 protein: CACSLAGLQSYEQYF. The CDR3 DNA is TGTGCCTGCAGCCTAGCGGGGTTACAATCCTACGAGCAGTACTTC.

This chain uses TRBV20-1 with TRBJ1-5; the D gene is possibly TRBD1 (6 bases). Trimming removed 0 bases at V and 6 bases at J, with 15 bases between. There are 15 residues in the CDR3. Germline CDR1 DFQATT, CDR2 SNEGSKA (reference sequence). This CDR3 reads CSARDMTGGVQPQHF. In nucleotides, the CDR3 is TGCAGTGCTAGAGATATGACAGGTGGTGTTCAGCCCCAGCATTTT.

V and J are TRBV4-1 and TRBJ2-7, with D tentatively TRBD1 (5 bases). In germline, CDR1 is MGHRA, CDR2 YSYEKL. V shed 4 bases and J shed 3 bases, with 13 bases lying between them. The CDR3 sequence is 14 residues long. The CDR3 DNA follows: TGCGCCAGCAGCCCTCAGGCAGGGAACTACGAGCAGTACTTC. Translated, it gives CASSPQAGNYEQYF.

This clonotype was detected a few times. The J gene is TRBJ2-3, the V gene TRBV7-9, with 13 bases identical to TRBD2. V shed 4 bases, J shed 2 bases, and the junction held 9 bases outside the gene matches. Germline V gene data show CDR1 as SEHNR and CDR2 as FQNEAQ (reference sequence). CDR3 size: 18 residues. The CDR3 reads CASSSQTSGGPLTDTQYF. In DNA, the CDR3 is TGTGCCAGCAGCTCCCAGACTAGCGGGGGGCCCCTCACAGATACGCAGTATTTT.

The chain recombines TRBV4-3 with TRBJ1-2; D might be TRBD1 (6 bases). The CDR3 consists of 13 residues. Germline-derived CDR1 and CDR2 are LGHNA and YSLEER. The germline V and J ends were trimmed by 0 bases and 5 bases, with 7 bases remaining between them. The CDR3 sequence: CASSQERGYGYTF. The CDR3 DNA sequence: TGCGCCAGCAGCCAAGAAAGGGGGTATGGCTACACCTTC.

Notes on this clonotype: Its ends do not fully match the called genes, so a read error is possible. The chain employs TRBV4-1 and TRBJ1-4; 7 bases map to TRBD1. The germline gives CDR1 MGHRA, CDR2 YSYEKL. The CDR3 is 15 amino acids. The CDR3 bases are TGCGCCAGCGGCCAAGCCCCCACAGGGGATGAAAAACTGTTTTTT. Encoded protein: CASGQAPTGDEKLFF.

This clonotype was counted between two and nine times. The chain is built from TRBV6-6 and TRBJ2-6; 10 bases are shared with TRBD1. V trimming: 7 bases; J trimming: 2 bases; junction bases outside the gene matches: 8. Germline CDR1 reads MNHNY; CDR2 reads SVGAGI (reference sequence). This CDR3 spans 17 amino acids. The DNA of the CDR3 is TGTGCCAGCACCCCGACAGGGGGCGTAACTGGGGCCAACGTCCTGACTTTC. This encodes CASTPTGGVTGANVLTF.

The CDR3 protein is CASSYYQPNGQGSGANVLTF. CDR3 sequence (DNA): TGTGCCAGCAGTTACTATCAACCGAACGGACAGGGCTCTGGGGCCAACGTCCTGACTTTC. The V gene is TRBV6-5, the J gene TRBJ2-6; 8 bases align to TRBD1. Germline CDR1 reads MNHEY; CDR2 reads SVGAGI. With 1 base clipped from V and 0 bases from J, the junction kept 11 bases outside the gene matches. This CDR3 has 20 amino acids.

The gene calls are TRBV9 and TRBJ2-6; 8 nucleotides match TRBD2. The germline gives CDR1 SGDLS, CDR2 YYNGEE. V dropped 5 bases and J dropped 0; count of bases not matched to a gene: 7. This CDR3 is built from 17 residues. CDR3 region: CASRSSGPDSGANVLTF. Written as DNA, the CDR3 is TGTGCCAGCAGATCTAGCGGGCCTGACTCTGGGGCCAACGTCCTGACTTTC.

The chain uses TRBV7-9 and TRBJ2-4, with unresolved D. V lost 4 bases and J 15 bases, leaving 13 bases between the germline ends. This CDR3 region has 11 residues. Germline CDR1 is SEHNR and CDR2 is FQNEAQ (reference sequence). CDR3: CASSSGELRYF. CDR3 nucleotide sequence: TGTGCCAGCAGCTCTGGCGAGTTACGGTACTTC. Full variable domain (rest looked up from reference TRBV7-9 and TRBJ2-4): DTGVSQNPRHKITKRGQNVTFRCDPISEHNRLYWYRQTLGQGPEFLTYFQNEAQLEKSRLLSDRFSAERPKGSFSTLEIQRTEQGDSAMYLCASSSGELRYFGAGTRLSVL.

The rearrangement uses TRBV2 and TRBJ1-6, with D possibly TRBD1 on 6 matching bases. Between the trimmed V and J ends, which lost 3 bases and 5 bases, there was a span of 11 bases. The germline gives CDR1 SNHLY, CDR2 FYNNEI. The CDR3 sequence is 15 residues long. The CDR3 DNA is TGTGCCAGCAGTGATAGGACAGTGCATAATTCACCCCTCCACTTT. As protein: CASSDRTVHNSPLHF.

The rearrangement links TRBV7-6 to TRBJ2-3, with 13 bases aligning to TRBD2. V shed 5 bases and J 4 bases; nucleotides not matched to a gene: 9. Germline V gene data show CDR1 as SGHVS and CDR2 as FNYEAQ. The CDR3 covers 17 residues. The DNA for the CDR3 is TGTGCCAGCAGCATGGGACTAGCGGGAAGTTCGGCAGATACGCAGTATTTT. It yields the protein CASSMGLAGSSADTQYF.

CDR3 nucleotide sequence: TGTGCCAGCACCATGGGGTACGAGCAGTACTTC. As protein: CASTMGYEQYF. The V gene is TRBV28, the J gene TRBJ2-7; D call uncertain. Germline V gives CDR1 MDHEN, CDR2 SYDVKM. The germline V and J ends were trimmed by 7 bases and 4 bases, with 8 bases remaining between them. The CDR3 loop spans 11 amino acids.

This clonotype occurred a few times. DNA for the CDR3: TGCGCCAGCAGCTTGGATGGGAGTGATGGCTACACCTTC. This encodes CASSLDGSDGYTF. This chain connects TRBV5-1 to TRBJ1-2; no definite D call. The CDR3 extends over 13 amino acids. In germline, CDR1 is SGHRS, CDR2 YFSETQ. V lost 0 bases to trimming and J lost 6 bases, with 9 bases between them.

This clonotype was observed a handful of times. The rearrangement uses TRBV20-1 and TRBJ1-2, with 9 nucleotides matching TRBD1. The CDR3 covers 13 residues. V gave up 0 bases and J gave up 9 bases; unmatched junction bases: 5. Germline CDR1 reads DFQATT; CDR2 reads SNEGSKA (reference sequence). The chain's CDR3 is CSAREGTGLSYTF. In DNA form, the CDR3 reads TGCAGTGCTAGAGAAGGGACAGGGTTAAGCTACACCTTC.

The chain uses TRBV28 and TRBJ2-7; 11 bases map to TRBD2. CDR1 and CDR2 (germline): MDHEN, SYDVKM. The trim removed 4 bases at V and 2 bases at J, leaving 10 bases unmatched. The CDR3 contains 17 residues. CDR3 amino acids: CASSYRPTSGIAYEQYF. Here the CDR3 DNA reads TGTGCCAGCAGTTATCGACCGACTAGCGGGATTGCCTACGAGCAGTACTTC.

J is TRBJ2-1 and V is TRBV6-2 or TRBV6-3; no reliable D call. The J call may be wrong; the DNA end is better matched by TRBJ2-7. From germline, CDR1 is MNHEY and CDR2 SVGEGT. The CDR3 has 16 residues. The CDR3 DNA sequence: TGTGCCAGCATCCCCGCTGGGCTGAGGAACTACAATGAGCAGTACTTC. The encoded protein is CASIPAGLRNYNEQYF.

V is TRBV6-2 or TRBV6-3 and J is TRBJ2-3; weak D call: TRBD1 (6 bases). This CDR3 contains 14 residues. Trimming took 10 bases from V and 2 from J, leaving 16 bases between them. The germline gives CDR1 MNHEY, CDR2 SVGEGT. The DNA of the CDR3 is TGTGCCAACAAGGTGGGACATTCCACAGATACGCAGTATTTT. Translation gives CANKVGHSTDTQYF.

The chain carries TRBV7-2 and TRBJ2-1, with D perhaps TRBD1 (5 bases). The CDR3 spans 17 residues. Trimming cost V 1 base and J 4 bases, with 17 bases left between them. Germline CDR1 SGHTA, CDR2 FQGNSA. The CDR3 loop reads CASSLGLTPKGYNEQFF. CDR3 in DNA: TGTGCCAGCAGCTTAGGCTTGACCCCAAAGGGGTACAATGAGCAGTTCTTC.

The CDR3, as DNA: TGTGCCAGCAGTTTAGTTTGGGGCCATCAGCCCCAGCATTTT. Residues: CASSLVWGHQPQHF. V and J are TRBV28 and TRBJ1-5; possible D gene TRBD1, 5 bases. The V end was cut by 2 bases, the J end by 5 bases, with 10 bases between. Germline values: CDR1 MDHEN, CDR2 SYDVKM. This CDR3 is 14 amino acids long.

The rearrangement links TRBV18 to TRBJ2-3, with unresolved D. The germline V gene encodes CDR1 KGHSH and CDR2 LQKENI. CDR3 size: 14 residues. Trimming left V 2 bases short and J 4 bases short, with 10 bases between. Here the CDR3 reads CASSPSQDPDTQYF. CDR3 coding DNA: TGTGCCAGCTCACCAAGCCAGGATCCAGATACGCAGTATTTT.